The sequence of this T cell receptor (beta chain) was determined in a study of blood T cell repertoires in COVID-19. Background on the study: The United States, Italy and Spain supplied acute and convalescent COVID-19 samples. PBMCs, B-cell-depleted T cells, or T cells were the source of the cDNA or gDNA that made up the material.

Repertoires were generated with immunoSEQ multiplex PCR, while TCRdb's copy carries only in-frame clones and drops some. Here the sample spans 150,000 or so clones, roughly 80% being singletons. CDR3 size: 16 residues. V lost 0 bases, J lost 6 bases, and 6 bases stayed unmatched. Germline values: CDR1 SGHRS, CDR2 YFSETQ. This chain joins TRBV5-1 and TRBJ2-1; 10 nucleotides align to TRBD2. This receptor was obtained from a young man with active or convalescent COVID-19. The sequencing sample was made of peripheral blood. Here the CDR3 DNA reads TGCGCCAGCAGCTTGGCCGGTAGCGGGAGGTTCAATGAGCAGTTCTTC. The encoded protein is CASSLAGSGRFNEQFF. Together with reference TRBV5-1 and TRBJ2-1, the CDR3 gives the full variable domain: KAGVTQTPRYLIKTRGQQVTLSCSPISGHRSVSWYQQTPGQGLQFLFEYFSETQRNKGNFPGRFSGRQFSNSRSEMNVSTLELGDSALYLCASSLAGSGRFNEQFFGPGTRLTVL.